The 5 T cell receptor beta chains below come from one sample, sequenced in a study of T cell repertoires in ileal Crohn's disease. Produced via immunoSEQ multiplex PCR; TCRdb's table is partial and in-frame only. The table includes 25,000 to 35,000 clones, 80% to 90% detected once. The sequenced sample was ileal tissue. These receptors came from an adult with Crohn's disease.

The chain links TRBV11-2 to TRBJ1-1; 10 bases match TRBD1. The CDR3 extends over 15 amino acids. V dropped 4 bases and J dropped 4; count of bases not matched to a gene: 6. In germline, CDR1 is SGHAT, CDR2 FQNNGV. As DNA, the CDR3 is TGTGCCAGCAGCTACACGACAGGGGGCCGCACTGAAGCTTTCTTT. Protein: CASSYTTGGRTEAFF. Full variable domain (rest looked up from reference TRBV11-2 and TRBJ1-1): EAGVAQSPRYKIIEKRQSVAFWCNPISGHATLYWYQQILGQGPKLLIQFQNNGVVDDSQLPKDRFSAERLKGVDSTLKIQPAKLEDSAVYLCASSYTTGGRTEAFFGQGTRLTVV.

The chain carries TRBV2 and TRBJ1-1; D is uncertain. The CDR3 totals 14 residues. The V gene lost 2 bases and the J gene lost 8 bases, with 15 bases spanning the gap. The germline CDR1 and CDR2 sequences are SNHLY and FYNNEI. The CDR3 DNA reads TGTGCCAGCAGTGAAATCGGGTTCCTCCTCGAAGCTTTCTTT. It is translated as CASSEIGFLLEAFF.

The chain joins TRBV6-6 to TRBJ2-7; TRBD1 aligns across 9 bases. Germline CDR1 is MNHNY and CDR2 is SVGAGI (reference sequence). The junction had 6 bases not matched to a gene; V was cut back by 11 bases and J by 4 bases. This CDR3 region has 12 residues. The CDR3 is CAARQGVYEQYF. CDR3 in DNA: TGTGCCGCGAGACAGGGGGTATACGAGCAGTACTTC.

The CDR3 reads CATSTSRGSRTDTQYF. CDR3 nucleotide sequence: TGTGCCACCAGCACATCCCGGGGGTCCCGCACAGATACGCAGTATTTT. The chain links TRBV15 to TRBJ2-3; maybe TRBD2 (6 bases). With 4 bases removed from V and 1 base from J, the gap between germline ends came to 15 bases. This CDR3 contains 16 residues. CDR1 is LNHNV, CDR2 YYDKDF, per germline (reference sequence).

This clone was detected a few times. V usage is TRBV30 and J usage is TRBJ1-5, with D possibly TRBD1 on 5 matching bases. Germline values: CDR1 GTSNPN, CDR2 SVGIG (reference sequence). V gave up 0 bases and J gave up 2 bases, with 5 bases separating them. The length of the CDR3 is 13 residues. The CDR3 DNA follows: TGTGCCTGGAGTGTGACAGGCAATCAGCCCCAGCATTTT. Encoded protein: CAWSVTGNQPQHF.